The clone carrying this T cell receptor beta chain was seen many times. This CDR3 contains 15 residues. V was trimmed by 8 bases and J by 3 bases, leaving 20 bases between them. CDR1 SGHTA and CDR2 FQGNSA come from the germline V gene. This sample is drawn from a study of CD8+ T cells in alopecia areata. The sequencing template was cDNA reverse transcribed from extracted RNA. Sequencing used immunoSEQ multiplex PCR; TCRdb keeps in-frame clones, though not all of them. The sample includes over 150,000 clones, 50% to 70% seen only once; the top ten take around 1.6%. The investigators collected lesional scalp punch biopsies and peripheral blood from alopecia areata patients.

The chain joins TRBV7-2 to TRBJ2-7, with D perhaps matching TRBD1 (6 bases). The source was CD4+ T cells sorted from blood, collected at week 0. This clonotype originated in a human donor with alopecia areata. CDR3 residues: CASGTRQASRYEQYF. The CDR3 nucleotides are TGTGCCAGCGGAACCCGACAGGCCAGCCGCTACGAGCAGTACTTC.